A single sample is the source of the 23 T cell receptor beta chains below, sequenced in a study of CXCR3-negative and CXCR3-positive naive CD8 T cells. It was by 5' RACE with UMI labels that the TRB cDNA libraries were prepared. TCRdb re-called the 5' RACE reads, yielding one record per CDR3 amino acid sequence without DNA. Recorded here are 45,000 to 65,000 distinct CDR3 sequences; the top ten clones represent 20% to 25%. The sequenced sample was memory CD8+ T cells from blood. All receptors derive from a human donor in good health. Some clones in this sample may be carry-over from other donors' samples.

The chain combines TRBV7-6 with TRBJ1-2. From germline, CDR1 is SGHVS and CDR2 FNYEAQ. The CDR3 spans 14 residues. The CDR3: CASSSSADSGGYTF.

This sequence joins TRBV7-2 and TRBJ2-5; the D call of TRBD1 rests on TCRdb alone, since no DNA is present to check it. The germline CDR1 and CDR2 sequences are SGHTA and FQGNSA. CDR3 length equals 15 residues. The CDR3 region is CASSLLGGTGETQYF.

CDR3 amino acids: CASSIGRVEQFF. This chain connects TRBV5-1 to TRBJ2-1. Germline V gene sequence: CDR1 SGHRS, CDR2 YFSETQ. The CDR3 has 12 residues. The full variable domain, its missing parts supplied by reference TRBV5-1 and TRBJ2-1, is KAGVTQTPRYLIKTRGQQVTLSCSPISGHRSVSWYQQTPGQGLQFLFEYFSETQRNKGNFPGRFSGRQFSNSRSEMNVSTLELGDSALYLCASSIGRVEQFFGPGTRLTVL.

The chain couples TRBV9 to TRBJ1-2; TCRdb gives TRBD1 as the D gene, but with no DNA this cannot be confirmed. This CDR3 has 15 residues. The V gene's germline CDR1 is SGDLS and CDR2 YYNGEE. CDR3 amino acids: CASSKGGLANYGYTF. The full variable domain, its missing parts supplied by reference TRBV9 and TRBJ1-2, is DSGVTQTPKHLITATGQRVTLRCSPRSGDLSVYWYQQSLDQGLQFLIQYYNGEERAKGNILERFSAQQFPDLHSELNLSSLELGDSALYFCASSKGGLANYGYTFGSGTRLTVV.

The V and J genes are TRBV29-1 and TRBJ1-1; TCRdb outputs TRBD1, but without DNA this stays unchecked. The CDR3 sequence is 12 residues long. Germline CDR1 reads SQVTM; CDR2 reads ANQGSEA. CDR3 amino acids: CRGDRANTEAFF.

The chain links TRBV7-9 to TRBJ2-4. The CDR3 has 14 residues. Germline CDR1 SEHNR, CDR2 FQNEAQ (reference sequence). CDR3 sequence: CASSSPLAKNIQYF.

This chain links TRBV7-8 with TRBJ2-4; TCRdb picks TRBD2, but there is no DNA to check that call. This CDR3 has 17 amino acids. Germline CDR1 reads SGHVS; CDR2 reads FQNEAQ. CDR3 region: CASSLVPLAGRPDIQYF.

The chain has TRBV29-1 and TRBJ2-6. Germline loops: CDR1 SQVTM, CDR2 ANQGSEA. The CDR3 spans 13 residues. The CDR3 is CSVVGAGANVLTF.

The CDR3 spells CASSLGGIRQPQHF. The V gene is TRBV7-2, the J gene TRBJ1-5. Germline V gene data show CDR1 as SGHTA and CDR2 as FQGNSA. The CDR3 is made up of 14 amino acids.

The V call is TRBV7-2, the J call TRBJ2-1; the TCRdb D gene call, TRBD2, has no DNA to confirm it. CDR3 size: 15 residues. Germline lookup yields CDR1 SGHTA and CDR2 FQGNSA. The CDR3 is CASSWASGGANEQFF.

This rearrangement joins TRBV7-9 to TRBJ2-1. Germline values: CDR1 SEHNR, CDR2 FQNEAQ (reference sequence). The CDR3 extends over 14 amino acids. CDR3: CASSLVNAGDEQFF.

The gene calls are TRBV5-6 and TRBJ2-7; TCRdb's assignment of TRBD2 cannot be checked, as there is no DNA. CDR1 and CDR2 from the germline V gene are SGHDT and YYEEEE. CDR3 length equals 14 residues. Here the CDR3 reads CASSLGLAGAGQYF.

The chain is built from TRBV6-6 and TRBJ1-1; TCRdb calls TRBD1, which cannot be checked without DNA. CDR1 MNHNY and CDR2 SVGAGI come from the germline V gene (reference sequence). The CDR3 length is 17 residues. Here the CDR3 reads CASSYPNPGHLNTEAFF.

The CDR3 loop is CSLKLAGALGTQYF. V and J are TRBV29-1 and TRBJ2-5; TCRdb designates TRBD2, a call that cannot be tested without DNA. The CDR3 sequence is 14 residues long. Germline V gives CDR1 SQVTM, CDR2 ANQGSEA. Full variable domain (outside the CDR3, taken from reference TRBV29-1 and TRBJ2-5): SAVISQKPSRDICQRGTSLTIQCQVDSQVTMMFWYRQQPGQSLTLIATANQGSEATYESGFVIDKFPISRPNLTFSTLTVSNMSPEDSSIYLCSLKLAGALGTQYFGPGTRLLVL.

The chain links TRBV29-1 to TRBJ2-2; TCRdb outputs TRBD1, but without DNA this stays unchecked. Germline CDR1 and CDR2: SQVTM and ANQGSEA. There are 15 residues in the CDR3. The CDR3 reads CSVENGGRNTGELFF.

The CDR3 is CSARDSYTDTQYF. The chain combines TRBV20-1 with TRBJ2-3. CDR1 and CDR2 (germline): DFQATT, SNEGSKA (reference sequence). This CDR3 comprises 13 residues.

The rearrangement joins TRBV7-2 to TRBJ2-7. This CDR3 is 15 amino acids long. CDR1 is SGHTA and CDR2 is FQGNSA in the germline V gene. The CDR3 loop reads CASSFASGGTYEQYF.

The V call is TRBV7-9, the J call TRBJ1-2; TCRdb selects TRBD1, and the lack of DNA leaves this call unchecked. Looked up from germline, CDR1 is SEHNR and CDR2 is FQNEAQ (reference sequence). The CDR3 totals 18 residues. The CDR3 reads CASSLGEGQYLPNYGYTF.

The V call is TRBV10-2, the J call TRBJ2-1. Germline V CDR1 and CDR2: WSHSY, SAAADI. The CDR3 consists of 14 residues. The CDR3 reads CASSYASSYNEQFF.

This chain connects TRBV4-3 to TRBJ1-4; the TCRdb D gene call, TRBD1, has no DNA to confirm it. The CDR3 totals 16 residues. In germline, CDR1 is LGHNA, CDR2 YSLEER. The CDR3 region is CASSQDQTGGREKLFF.

V gene TRBV20-1 combines with J gene TRBJ2-2. The germline CDR1 and CDR2 sequences are DFQATT and SNEGSKA (reference sequence). The CDR3 is made up of 11 amino acids. The CDR3 loop is CSALNTGELFF.

V usage is TRBV29-1 and J usage is TRBJ2-2. The CDR3 runs 11 residues. The germline V gene encodes CDR1 SQVTM and CDR2 ANQGSEA. The CDR3 here is CSVDEDGELFF.

The chain has TRBV12-3 or TRBV12-4 and TRBJ1-1; TCRdb names TRBD1, which stays unverified in the absence of DNA. The CDR3 spans 14 residues. The CDR3 loop reads CASTNGQGNTEAFF.